These 26 T cell receptor beta chains were all obtained from the same sample, sequenced in a study of T cell changes during pregnancy in multiple sclerosis. Data came from immunoSEQ multiplex PCR; TCRdb stores just in-frame clones and leaves some out. Counted here are some 97,000 clones, about 90% occurring once; the ten biggest clones make up more than 1.5%. The sample was peripheral blood, taken after pregnancy. Every receptor here comes from a female donor with multiple sclerosis, enrolled in a pregnancy study.

J is TRBJ2-7 and V is TRBV19, with 8 nucleotides matching TRBD1. V shed 6 bases and J 4 bases; nucleotides not matched to a gene: 8. CDR1 and CDR2 from the germline V gene are LNHDA and SQIVND (reference sequence). There are 14 residues in the CDR3. The CDR3 DNA sequence: TGTGCCAGTAGCTCCGGGACAGGTAAATACGAGCAGTACTTC. As protein: CASSSGTGKYEQYF. Based on the CDR3 plus reference TRBV19 and TRBJ2-7, the full variable domain is DGGITQSPKYLFRKEGQNVTLSCEQNLNHDAMYWYRQDPGQGLRLIYYSQIVNDFQKGDIAEGYSVSREKKESFPLTVTSAQKNPTAFYLCASSSGTGKYEQYFGPGTRLTVT.

This clone appeared a few times. V usage is TRBV7-9 and J usage is TRBJ1-1; D is unresolved. The CDR3 loop spans 13 amino acids. Per germline, CDR1 SEHNR and CDR2 FQNEAQ (reference sequence). The V and J ends lost 1 base and 1 base respectively, with 4 bases between them. The CDR3: CASSLEQNTEAFF. Written as DNA, the CDR3 is TGTGCCAGCAGCTTAGAACAGAACACTGAAGCTTTCTTT.

Only one count was recorded for this clone. The chain has TRBV5-6 and TRBJ1-2; the D gene is possibly TRBD1 (5 bases). V was clipped by 6 bases and J by 0 bases, with 12 bases between them. The CDR3 is made up of 14 amino acids. Germline loops: CDR1 SGHDT, CDR2 YYEEEE. CDR3 bases: TGTGCCAGCAAACTGACAGACCCTAACTATGGCTACACCTTC. Translated, it gives CASKLTDPNYGYTF.

The chain joins TRBV30 to TRBJ2-1, with 7 bases aligning to TRBD2. Germline CDR1 GTSNPN, CDR2 SVGIG (reference sequence). The V and J ends lost 2 bases and 0 bases, in that order; junction bases with no gene match: 4. The CDR3 extends over 15 amino acids. For the CDR3, the DNA is TGTGCCTGGAGTTCGGGCGGGAGCTCCTACAATGAGCAGTTCTTC. This encodes CAWSSGGSSYNEQFF.

J is TRBJ2-7 and V is TRBV28; tentatively, D is TRBD2 (6 bases). Between the trimmed V and J ends, which lost 3 bases and 2 bases, there was a span of 14 bases. This CDR3 spans 15 amino acids. The germline gives CDR1 MDHEN, CDR2 SYDVKM. The CDR3 coding sequence is TGTGCCAGCAGTTTGGGGGGTCAAGGGGCCTACGAGCAGTACTTC. Protein sequence: CASSLGGQGAYEQYF.

The CDR3 DNA follows: TGTGCCAGCAAAGCAGGAATAACCCACGAGCAGTACTTC. Encoded protein: CASKAGITHEQYF. The chain carries TRBV2 and TRBJ2-7, with D hard to call. V lost 7 bases to trimming and J lost 5 bases, with 15 bases between them. The CDR3 loop spans 13 amino acids. Germline CDR1 is SNHLY and CDR2 is FYNNEI. Full variable domain (outside the CDR3, taken from reference TRBV2 and TRBJ2-7): EPEVTQTPSHQVTQMGQEVILRCVPISNHLYFYWYRQILGQKVEFLVSFYNNEISEKSEIFDDQFSVERPDGSNFTLKIRSTKLEDSAMYFCASKAGITHEQYFGPGTRLTVT.

The CDR3 is CASSFALVEGNTIYF. The CDR3 nucleotides are TGTGCCAGCAGCTTCGCCCTCGTTGAGGGAAACACCATATATTTT. The J gene is TRBJ1-3, the V gene TRBV7-2, with unresolved D. The V gene lost 3 bases and the J gene lost 4 bases, with 13 bases spanning the gap. The CDR3 is 15 amino acids. Germline V gives CDR1 SGHTA, CDR2 FQGNSA.

This chain joins TRBV28 and TRBJ2-2; 8 nucleotides align to TRBD2. Germline V gene sequence: CDR1 MDHEN, CDR2 SYDVKM. The J segment lost 8 bases and the V segment lost 3 bases, leaving 8 bases of the junction unmatched. The CDR3 covers 15 residues. The CDR3 region has the DNA TGTGCCAGCAGTTTTTACGGGAGGGCCGGTGGGGAGCTGTTTTTT. This encodes CASSFYGRAGGELFF.

The V gene is TRBV12-5, the J gene TRBJ2-4; perhaps TRBD2 as D (7 bases). V lost 3 bases to trimming and J lost 5 bases, with 29 bases between them. CDR3 length equals 20 residues. Germline V gene sequence: CDR1 LGHNT, CDR2 FRNRAP. Here the CDR3 reads CASGFPSDLLDRGAQNIQYF. In DNA, the CDR3 is TGTGCTAGTGGTTTTCCCTCCGATCTTTTGGATCGGGGGGCCCAAAACATTCAGTACTTC.

The chain is built from TRBV6-1 and TRBJ1-5, with 10 bases fitting TRBD1. The CDR3 is 15 amino acids. Looked up from germline, CDR1 is MNHNS and CDR2 is SASEGT. The trim removed 6 bases at V and 7 bases at J, leaving 9 bases unmatched. CDR3: CASRVRDRGYQPQHF. The CDR3, as DNA: TGTGCCAGCAGAGTCCGGGACAGGGGTTACCAGCCCCAGCATTTT.

The J gene is TRBJ2-1, the V gene TRBV28; 9 nucleotides match TRBD1. The CDR3 contains 12 residues. V was clipped by 6 bases and J by 13 bases; unmatched bases: 7. Germline CDR1 is MDHEN and CDR2 is SYDVKM. Written as DNA, the CDR3 is TGTGCCAGCAGCTCCGGGACAGGGTACCAGTTCTTC. This translates into CASSSGTGYQFF.

This chain links TRBV18 with TRBJ1-1; D not resolved. Germline CDR1 and CDR2: KGHSH and LQKENI. CDR3 length: 15 residues. Trimming cost V 3 bases and J 1 base, with 12 bases left between them. CDR3 in amino acids: CASSPWESWNTEAFF. The CDR3 coding sequence is TGTGCCAGCTCACCTTGGGAGTCTTGGAACACTGAAGCTTTCTTT.

The chain has TRBV5-1 and TRBJ1-4, with TRBD1 identical over 12 bases. The CDR3 is made up of 16 amino acids. J lost 2 bases, V lost 4 bases, and 3 bases had no gene match. Germline V CDR1 and CDR2: SGHRS, YFSETQ. The CDR3 nucleotides read TGCGCCAGCAGCCAAGGGACAGGGGGCACTAATGAAAAACTGTTTTTT. Translating gives CASSQGTGGTNEKLFF. Full variable domain (remainder filled in from reference TRBV5-1 and TRBJ1-4): KAGVTQTPRYLIKTRGQQVTLSCSPISGHRSVSWYQQTPGQGLQFLFEYFSETQRNKGNFPGRFSGRQFSNSRSEMNVSTLELGDSALYLCASSQGTGGTNEKLFFGSGTQLSVL.

This clone was seen only a few times. The J gene is TRBJ1-3, the V gene TRBV5-1, with 7 bases that match TRBD1. Germline V gene sequence: CDR1 SGHRS, CDR2 YFSETQ. The CDR3 extends over 14 amino acids. V was clipped by 3 bases and J by 4 bases; unmatched bases: 4. Written as DNA, the CDR3 is TGCGCCAGCAGCTCCGGGACAGCAGGAAACACCATATATTTT. Its protein is CASSSGTAGNTIYF.

The chain combines TRBV6-4 with TRBJ1-1, with 8 bases fitting TRBD1. The V gene's germline CDR1 is MRHNA and CDR2 SNTAGT. This CDR3 is built from 14 residues. The junction had 6 bases not matched to a gene; V was cut back by 8 bases and J by 1 base. The CDR3 DNA follows: TGTGCCAGCCGCCCCGACAGGGGGAACACTGAAGCTTTCTTT. Protein product: CASRPDRGNTEAFF.

The chain couples TRBV10-3 to TRBJ1-1, with TRBD1 matching over 8 bases. The CDR3 extends over 15 amino acids. Germline CDR1 ENHRY, CDR2 SYGVKD. With V trimmed by 2 bases and J by 8 bases, 10 bases remained unmatched. CDR3 amino acids: CAISETDRVGLEAFF. CDR3 DNA: TGTGCCATCAGTGAGACGGACAGGGTGGGTCTCGAAGCTTTCTTT.

This clone came up a few times. The chain carries TRBV7-9 and TRBJ1-1; D unclear. Germline V gene sequence: CDR1 SEHNR, CDR2 FQNEAQ (reference sequence). The CDR3 extends over 12 amino acids. V shed 3 bases and J shed 4 bases, with 6 bases lying between them. CDR3 in DNA: TGTGCCAGCAGCTTGCCCAGCACTGAAGCTTTCTTT. Translating it yields CASSLPSTEAFF.

V usage is TRBV28 and J usage is TRBJ1-5, with D tentatively TRBD1 (5 bases). Germline V CDR1 and CDR2: MDHEN, SYDVKM. CDR3 length: 15 residues. V dropped 3 bases and J dropped 6 bases, with 15 bases sitting between them. Here the CDR3 reads CASSFRPRQGQPQHF. CDR3 in DNA: TGTGCCAGCAGTTTCCGCCCCCGCCAGGGTCAGCCCCAGCATTTT.

The CDR3 loop is CASSPTPQGPETQYF. CDR3 coding DNA: TGTGCCAGCAGCCCAACGCCGCAGGGGCCGGAGACCCAGTACTTC. The chain is built from TRBV5-6 and TRBJ2-5; perhaps TRBD1 as D (6 bases). The CDR3 loop spans 15 amino acids. Germline CDR1 and CDR2: SGHDT and YYEEEE. The V and J ends lost 4 bases and 5 bases respectively, with 18 bases between them.

CDR3 amino acids: CASRRDGGGELFF. CDR3 sequence (DNA): TGTGCCAGCCGGAGGGATGGTGGCGGGGAGCTGTTTTTT. This chain joins TRBV5-5 and TRBJ2-2; a possible D gene is TRBD2 (6 bases). Trimming shortened V by 7 bases and J by 7 bases, and 14 bases separated the two germline ends. The CDR3 is made up of 13 amino acids. Looked up from germline, CDR1 is SGHKS and CDR2 is YYEKEE (reference sequence).

The rearrangement joins TRBV4-2 to TRBJ2-1; D might be TRBD1 (6 bases). Germline CDR1 is LGHNA and CDR2 is YNFKEQ. CDR3 length: 14 amino acids. The V end lost 1 base, the J end lost 10 bases, and 14 bases lay between the germline ends. The CDR3 nucleotides read TGTGCCAGCAGCCAAGGTCCAGGGGACACAGAGCAGTTCTTC. As protein: CASSQGPGDTEQFF.

Details on this clone: One junction end does not reproduce the germline sequence, and a read error may be involved. V usage is TRBV6-1 and J usage is TRBJ2-7, with TRBD1 matching over 7 bases. Germline assignment: CDR1 MNHNS and CDR2 SASEGT. The CDR3 runs 13 residues. As DNA, the CDR3 is TGTGCTAGCAACGAGGGGGCGTACTACGAGCAGTACTTC. As protein: CASNEGAYYEQYF.

DNA for the CDR3: TGTGCCAGCAGCGTAAATCCTGTCAGAGGGGGACTAGCTCTCCCCGGGGAGCTGTTTTTT. This sequence encodes CASSVNPVRGGLALPGELFF. This chain joins TRBV9 and TRBJ2-2; 9 bases map to TRBD2. This CDR3 contains 20 residues. CDR1 is SGDLS and CDR2 is YYNGEE in the germline V gene. With V trimmed by 1 base and J by 6 bases, 19 bases remained unmatched.

The gene calls are TRBV6-5 and TRBJ1-4; a possible D gene is TRBD1 (6 bases). Trimming cost V 0 bases and J 4 bases, with 12 bases left between them. This CDR3 spans 16 amino acids. Germline assignment: CDR1 MNHEY and CDR2 SVGAGI. CDR3 sequence: CASSYSGTSINEKLFF. The CDR3 DNA follows: TGTGCCAGCAGTTACTCCGGGACAAGTATTAATGAAAAACTGTTTTTT.

The rearrangement joins TRBV19 to TRBJ2-3, with 9 bases fitting TRBD2. Germline CDR1 and CDR2: LNHDA and SQIVND (reference sequence). V lost 5 bases, J lost 1 base, and 7 bases stayed unmatched. This CDR3 spans 16 amino acids. The CDR3 reads CASSWARLAGTDTQYF. The CDR3, as DNA: TGTGCCAGTAGTTGGGCCCGACTAGCGGGCACAGATACGCAGTATTTT. Full variable domain (rest looked up from reference TRBV19 and TRBJ2-3): DGGITQSPKYLFRKEGQNVTLSCEQNLNHDAMYWYRQDPGQGLRLIYYSQIVNDFQKGDIAEGYSVSREKKESFPLTVTSAQKNPTAFYLCASSWARLAGTDTQYFGPGTRLTVL.

The chain uses TRBV6-1 and TRBJ1-4, with 8 bases identical to TRBD1. J lost 7 bases, V lost 6 bases, and 10 bases had no gene match. CDR3 length: 15 residues. From germline, CDR1 is MNHNS and CDR2 SASEGT. CDR3 loop: CASSVGQGGSEKLFF. CDR3 bases: TGTGCCAGCAGCGTCGGACAGGGCGGGAGTGAAAAACTGTTTTTT.